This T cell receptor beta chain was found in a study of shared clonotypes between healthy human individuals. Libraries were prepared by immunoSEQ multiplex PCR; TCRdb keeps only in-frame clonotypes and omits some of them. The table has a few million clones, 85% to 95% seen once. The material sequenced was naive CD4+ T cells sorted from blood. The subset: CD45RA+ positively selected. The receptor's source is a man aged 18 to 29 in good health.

The CDR3 DNA sequence: TGTGCCAGCAGGCCGGGACAGGGGTGGTTCGGTGACACCGGGGAGCTGTTTTTT. Translated, it gives CASRPGQGWFGDTGELFF. The chain is built from TRBV27 and TRBJ2-2, with 10 bases that match TRBD1. The trim removed 6 bases at V and 3 bases at J, leaving 13 bases unmatched. The germline CDR1 and CDR2 sequences are MNHEY and SMNVEV (reference sequence). The CDR3 consists of 18 residues.